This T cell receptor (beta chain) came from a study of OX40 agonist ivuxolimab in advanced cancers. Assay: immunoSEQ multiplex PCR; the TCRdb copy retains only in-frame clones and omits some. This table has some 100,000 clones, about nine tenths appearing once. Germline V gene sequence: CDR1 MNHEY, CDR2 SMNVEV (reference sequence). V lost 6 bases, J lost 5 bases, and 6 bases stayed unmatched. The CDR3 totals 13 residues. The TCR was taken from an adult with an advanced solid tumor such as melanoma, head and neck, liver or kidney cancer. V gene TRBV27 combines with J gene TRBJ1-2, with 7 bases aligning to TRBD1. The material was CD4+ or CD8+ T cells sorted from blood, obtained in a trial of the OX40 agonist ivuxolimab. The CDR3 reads CASRRDRRYGYTF. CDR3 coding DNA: TGTGCCAGCAGAAGGGACAGACGATATGGCTACACCTTC.